What follows are 9 T cell receptor beta chains derived from one specimen sequenced in a study of technical replicates of blood from a few donors. Profiled with immunoSEQ multiplex PCR; TCRdb holds only in-frame clones, not every one. The table has about 79,000 clones, more than 90% seen once. The source material was T cells isolated from PBMCs. The receptor set was obtained from a human donor in good health. Some clones in this sample may be carry-over from other donors' samples.

The V gene is TRBV7-8, the J gene TRBJ2-5; tentatively, D is TRBD1 (5 bases). Germline V gene lookup returns CDR1 SGHVS and CDR2 FQNEAQ. Trimming took off 1 base at V and 2 bases at J, with 8 bases between the two ends. The CDR3 loop spans 14 amino acids. In DNA form, the CDR3 reads TGTGCCAGCAGCTTAGTGCCAGGGCAAGAGACCCAGTACTTC. This codes for CASSLVPGQETQYF. Complete variable domain (other parts from reference TRBV7-8 and TRBJ2-5): GAGVSQSPRYKVAKRGQDVALRCDPISGHVSLFWYQQALGQGPEFLTYFQNEAQLDKSGLPSDRFFAERPEGSVSTLKIQRTQQEDSAVYLCASSLVPGQETQYFGPGTRLLVL.

The rearrangement joins TRBV6-5 to TRBJ2-7; D possibly corresponds to TRBD2 (5 bases). Trimming stripped 8 bases from V and 4 bases from J, with 18 bases between. Germline values: CDR1 MNHEY, CDR2 SVGAGI. The CDR3 has 14 amino acids. This CDR3 is CASARSSRLYEQYF. In DNA, the CDR3 is TGTGCCAGCGCCAGATCTAGCAGGCTTTACGAGCAGTACTTC.

The gene calls are TRBV27 and TRBJ2-1, with D possibly being TRBD1 (6 bases). V was trimmed by 6 bases and J by 7 bases, leaving 16 bases between them. CDR1 is MNHEY and CDR2 is SMNVEV in the germline V gene (reference sequence). CDR3 length equals 14 residues. Here the CDR3 reads CASSRLSGENEQFF. The CDR3 nucleotides are TGTGCCAGCAGCCGCCTGTCAGGGGAGAATGAGCAGTTCTTC.

The chain links TRBV5-6 to TRBJ2-1, with a possible D match to TRBD2 (6 bases). Germline CDR1 reads SGHDT; CDR2 reads YYEEEE. The CDR3 has 13 residues. Trimming removed 4 bases at V and 6 bases at J, with 11 bases between. CDR3 region: CASSLRDSNEQFF. Here the CDR3 DNA reads TGTGCCAGCAGCCTTCGGGACTCCAATGAGCAGTTCTTC.

J is TRBJ2-5 and V is TRBV6-6; 9 nucleotides agree with TRBD1. J lost 4 bases, V lost 4 bases, and 4 bases had no gene match. CDR1 and CDR2 (germline): MNHNY, SVGAGI (reference sequence). The CDR3 covers 14 residues. The CDR3 DNA reads as TGTGCCAGCAGTTGGGGACAGGGAAGAGAGACCCAGTACTTC. Protein: CASSWGQGRETQYF.

The chain carries TRBV9 and TRBJ2-5; 9 bases fit TRBD1. This CDR3 contains 15 residues. The germline V gene has CDR1 SGDLS and CDR2 YYNGEE. V lost 0 bases to trimming and J lost 2 bases; unmatched junction nucleotides: 2. This CDR3 is CASSVAGTGQETQYF. The CDR3 DNA is TGTGCCAGCAGCGTAGCGGGGACAGGGCAAGAGACCCAGTACTTC.

The rearrangement joins TRBV5-4 to TRBJ2-7; 9 nucleotides agree with TRBD2. This CDR3 is built from 15 residues. CDR1 is SGHNT, CDR2 YYREEE, per germline (reference sequence). The V segment lost 2 bases and the J segment 0 bases; nucleotides outside the gene matches: 3. The CDR3 reads CASSFGGRASYEQYF. The DNA for the CDR3 is TGTGCCAGCAGCTTTGGCGGGAGGGCCTCCTACGAGCAGTACTTC.

This clone was observed once. This chain connects TRBV7-2 to TRBJ2-1; a possible D gene is TRBD1 (5 bases). The CDR3 extends over 14 amino acids. V was trimmed by 8 bases and J by 2 bases, leaving 13 bases between them. The germline V gene encodes CDR1 SGHTA and CDR2 FQGNSA. The CDR3 spells CASGRGWAYNEQFF. The CDR3 coding sequence is TGTGCCAGCGGAAGGGGATGGGCCTACAATGAGCAGTTCTTC.

This chain uses TRBV6-5 with TRBJ2-7, with D possibly matching TRBD1 (5 bases). CDR1 and CDR2 from the germline V gene are MNHEY and SVGAGI. Trimming left V 2 bases short and J 3 bases short, with 11 bases between. This CDR3 spans 14 amino acids. CDR3 region: CASSYTWGSYEQYF. The DNA of the CDR3 is TGTGCCAGCAGTTACACGTGGGGCAGCTACGAGCAGTACTTC.